This is a list of T cell receptor beta chains from one sample in a study of blood T cell repertoires in COVID-19. Here immunoSEQ multiplex PCR was the method, and the copy in TCRdb shows in-frame clones only, minus some. The sample contains about 44,000 clones, about nine tenths of which appear only once. The sequenced sample consisted of peripheral blood. The receptors shown here come from an elderly woman in a cohort sampled during active or convalescent COVID-19. Each CDR3 is given with its conserved first and last residue. A D gene is named only where the DNA matches it firmly. Clone size is shown for a subset of rows, as once, few, many or a class of expanded clone.

NA	TRBV10-3	TRBJ1-4	NA	CAISESSRHNEKLFF	TGTGCCATCAGTGAGTCGAGCAGGCATAATGAAAAACTGTTTTTT
NA	TRBV9	TRBJ1-3	NA	CASSVNSLTGNTIYF	TGTGCCAGCAGCGTTAACAGCCTGACTGGAAACACCATATATTTT
NA	TRBV5-6	TRBJ2-5	NA	CASSLPVQETQYF	TGTGCCAGCAGCTTGCCAGTCCAAGAGACCCAGTACTTC
NA	TRBV14	TRBJ1-2	NA	CASSLGPGWEGYGYTF	TGTGCCAGCAGCCTGGGCCCAGGGTGGGAAGGCTATGGCTACACCTTC
TRBD1	TRBV7-2	TRBJ1-2	NA	CASSWQGAQDYGYTF	TGTGCCAGCAGCTGGCAGGGGGCGCAGGACTATGGCTACACCTTC
NA	TRBV5-1	TRBJ1-5	few	CASSPGRGRSNQPQHF	TGCGCCAGCAGCCCCGGGCGGGGACGGAGCAATCAGCCCCAGCATTTT
NA	TRBV4-3	TRBJ2-1	NA	CASSHRGDRPYNEQFF	TGCGCCAGCAGCCACAGGGGGGACAGACCTTACAATGAGCAGTTCTTC
NA	TRBV6-6	TRBJ1-1	NA	CASSGRGHPLNTEAFF	TGTGCCAGCAGTGGACGGGGACACCCCTTGAACACTGAAGCTTTCTTT
TRBD1	TRBV6-4	TRBJ1-1	NA	CASSVSTGGNTEAFF	TGTGCCAGCAGTGTCTCGACAGGGGGGAACACTGAAGCTTTCTTT
TRBD2	TRBV3-1/TRBV3-2	TRBJ2-3	NA	CASSQNSGRSTDTQYF	TGTGCCAGCAGCCAAAACAGCGGGAGGAGCACAGATACGCAGTATTTT
TRBD2	TRBV5-5	TRBJ2-5	NA	CASSFGPGLAGGRETQYF	TGTGCCAGCAGCTTCGGACCCGGTTTAGCGGGAGGGAGAGAGACCCAGTACTTC
TRBD1	TRBV6-5	TRBJ1-1	NA	CASSYNRGTEAFF	TGTGCCAGCAGTTATAACAGGGGCACTGAAGCTTTCTTT
TRBD1	TRBV7-2	TRBJ1-5	NA	CASSRDRDQPQHF	TGTGCCAGCAGCCGAGACAGGGATCAGCCCCAGCATTTT
TRBD2	TRBV27	TRBJ2-5	NA	CASSPRLAGGPGETQYF	TGTGCCAGCAGTCCCCGACTAGCGGGAGGGCCTGGAGAGACCCAGTACTTC
TRBD2	TRBV7-8	TRBJ2-7	NA	CASSRGGTYEQYF	TGTGCCAGCAGCCGGGGAGGGACCTACGAGCAGTACTTC
TRBD1	TRBV2	TRBJ1-3	NA	CASSGQGTGNTIYF	TGTGCCAGCAGTGGACAGGGGACAGGAAACACCATATATTTT
TRBD2	TRBV25-1	TRBJ2-1	NA	CASSDPGTSGDEQFF	TGTGCCAGCAGTGACCCCGGGACTAGCGGTGATGAGCAGTTCTTC
NA	TRBV11-2	TRBJ1-2	NA	CASRYSPGDPTNYGYTF	TGTGCCAGCAGATACTCGCCAGGCGACCCTACGAACTATGGCTACACCTTC
TRBD2	TRBV7-3	TRBJ2-7	NA	CASSYGLGSSYEQYF	TGTGCCAGCAGCTATGGACTAGGGAGCTCCTACGAGCAGTACTTC
NA	TRBV3-1/TRBV3-2	TRBJ1-2	few	CASSLEQGYYGYTF	TGTGCCAGCAGCCTAGAACAGGGCTACTATGGCTACACCTTC
NA	TRBV19	TRBJ1-1	NA	CASSKMGGGTEAFF	TGTGCCAGTAGCAAAATGGGAGGGGGCACTGAAGCTTTCTTT
TRBD1	TRBV3-1/TRBV3-2	TRBJ2-7	NA	CASSSTQGAYEQYF	TGTGCCAGCTCCTCTACACAGGGGGCCTACGAGCAGTACTTC
NA	TRBV19	TRBJ2-7	NA	CASSRKHQTEVLSYEQYF	TGTGCCAGTAGTCGGAAACACCAAACCGAGGTCCTGTCCTACGAGCAGTACTTC
TRBD1	TRBV5-8	TRBJ2-7	NA	CASRTGGMYEQYF	TGTGCCAGCCGGACAGGGGGTATGTACGAGCAGTACTTC
TRBD1	TRBV18	TRBJ1-1	NA	CASSPTGGGTEAFF	TGTGCCAGCTCACCGACAGGGGGTGGGACTGAAGCTTTCTTT
TRBD1	TRBV5-1	TRBJ2-3	NA	CASSRDRADTQYF	TGCGCCAGCAGCCGGGACAGGGCAGATACGCAGTATTTT
TRBD1	TRBV10-3	TRBJ1-1	NA	CAISGQGLGTEAFF	TGTGCCATCAGTGGACAGGGGCTTGGCACTGAAGCTTTCTTT
NA	TRBV7-2	TRBJ1-1	once	CASSQDPGHTNTEAFF	TGTGCCAGCAGCCAAGATCCGGGACACACGAACACTGAAGCTTTCTTT
TRBD1	TRBV13	TRBJ1-2	few	CASSATGGAGYGYTF	TGTGCCAGCAGCGCGACAGGGGGCGCGGGCTATGGCTACACCTTC
TRBD1	TRBV9	TRBJ1-5	NA	CASSAQGGQPQHF	TGTGCCAGCAGCGCTCAAGGGGGCCAGCCCCAGCATTTT
NA	TRBV11-2	TRBJ2-1	NA	CASSLWRGNEQFF	TGTGCCAGCAGCTTATGGCGAGGAAATGAGCAGTTCTTC
TRBD2	TRBV24-1	TRBJ2-1	few	CATSGAGAYNEQFF	TGTGCCACCTCTGGAGCGGGAGCTTACAATGAGCAGTTCTTC
TRBD1	TRBV5-1	TRBJ2-7	NA	CASSLGSGGHEQYF	TGCGCCAGCAGCTTGGGGTCAGGGGGACACGAGCAGTACTTC
NA	TRBV7-8	TRBJ1-2	NA	CASNRWTEPYGYTF	TGTGCCAGCAACCGCTGGACAGAACCCTATGGCTACACCTTC
NA	TRBV7-3	TRBJ2-3	NA	CASSFSPADTQYF	TGTGCCAGCAGCTTTTCTCCCGCAGATACGCAGTATTTT
NA	TRBV5-4	TRBJ2-7	NA	CASTSPNGGTYEQYF	TGTGCCAGCACCTCCCCCAACGGTGGTACCTACGAGCAGTACTTC
NA	TRBV4-1	TRBJ2-7	NA	CASSQVIGDYEQYF	TGCGCCAGCAGCCAAGTAATAGGGGACTACGAGCAGTACTTC
NA	TRBV3-1/TRBV3-2	TRBJ1-2	NA	CASSQAGFGYGYTF	TGTGCCAGCAGCCAAGCGGGGTTTGGGTATGGCTACACCTTC
NA	TRBV7-2	TRBJ1-3	NA	CASSFDSSGNTIYF	TGTGCCAGCAGCTTTGACAGCTCTGGAAACACCATATATTTT
TRBD1	TRBV10-3	TRBJ2-7	NA	CAISTPTGGNSYEQYF	TGTGCCATCAGTACACCGACAGGGGGCAACTCCTACGAGCAGTACTTC
TRBD1	TRBV7-8	TRBJ2-2	NA	CASSLAGDRRELFF	TGTGCCAGCAGCTTAGCGGGGGACAGGAGGGAGCTGTTTTTT
TRBD1	TRBV10-3	TRBJ1-1	NA	CAITQGHRGSAEAFF	TGTGCCATCACCCAAGGGCACAGGGGGTCTGCTGAAGCTTTCTTT
NA	TRBV13	TRBJ2-5	NA	CASSPRGPRETQYF	TGTGCCAGCAGCCCTAGGGGCCCTAGGGAGACCCAGTACTTC